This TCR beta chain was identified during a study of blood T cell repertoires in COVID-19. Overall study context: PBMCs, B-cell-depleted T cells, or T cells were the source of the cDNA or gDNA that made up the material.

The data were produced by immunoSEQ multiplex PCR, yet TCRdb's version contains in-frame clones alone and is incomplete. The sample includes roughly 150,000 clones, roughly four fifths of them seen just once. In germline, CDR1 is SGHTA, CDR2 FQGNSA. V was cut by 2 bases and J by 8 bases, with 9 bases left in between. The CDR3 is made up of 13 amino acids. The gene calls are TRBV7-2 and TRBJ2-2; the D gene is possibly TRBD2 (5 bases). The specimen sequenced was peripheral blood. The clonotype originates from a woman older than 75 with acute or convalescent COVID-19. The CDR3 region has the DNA TGTGCCAGCAGCTTATCCGGGGTGGGGGAGCTGTTTTTT. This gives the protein CASSLSGVGELFF. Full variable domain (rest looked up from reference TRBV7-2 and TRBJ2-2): GAGVSQSPSNKVTEKGKDVELRCDPISGHTALYWYRQSLGQGLEFLIYFQGNSAPDKSGLPSDRFSAERTGGSVSTLTIQRTQQEDSAVYLCASSLSGVGELFFGEGSRLTVL.